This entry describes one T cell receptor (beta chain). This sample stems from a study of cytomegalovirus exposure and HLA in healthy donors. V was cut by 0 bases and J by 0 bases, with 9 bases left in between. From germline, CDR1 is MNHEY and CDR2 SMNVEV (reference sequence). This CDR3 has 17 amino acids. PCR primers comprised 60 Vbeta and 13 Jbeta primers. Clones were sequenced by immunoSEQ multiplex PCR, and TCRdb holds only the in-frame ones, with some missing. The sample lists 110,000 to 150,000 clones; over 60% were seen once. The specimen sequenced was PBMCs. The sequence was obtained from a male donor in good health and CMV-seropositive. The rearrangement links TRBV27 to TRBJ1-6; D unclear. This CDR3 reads CASSLSYLSSYNSPLHF. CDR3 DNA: TGTGCCAGCAGTTTATCTTACCTGAGCTCCTATAATTCACCCCTCCACTTT.